This TCR beta chain emerged from a study of blood T cell repertoires in COVID-19. Study summary: COVID-19 samples from acute and convalescent phases originated in the United States, Italy and Spain.

Here immunoSEQ multiplex PCR was the method, and the copy in TCRdb shows in-frame clones only, minus some. This sample has roughly 43,000 clones; around 86% occur once, and the top ten carry roughly 15%. The CDR3 runs to 14 residues. The germline V gene has CDR1 MGHRA and CDR2 YSYEKL. V was cut by 4 bases and J by 8 bases, with 14 bases left in between. The gene calls are TRBV4-1 and TRBJ1-4, with D hard to call. Sequencing was carried out using peripheral blood. The receptor was derived from a human donor in a cohort sampled during active COVID-19. The CDR3 reads CASSLGVTREKLFF. CDR3 DNA: TGCGCCAGCAGCCTGGGAGTTACAAGGGAAAAACTGTTTTTT.